The TCR beta chain described here comes from a study of cytomegalovirus exposure and HLA in healthy donors. Broader study findings: Many donors carried some public TCRs, although rarity characterized most TCR sequences. Links to common viral pathogens appeared, in a later analysis, for several of the most significant clusters.

PCR was performed using 60 Vbeta and 13 Jbeta primers. Repertoires were generated with immunoSEQ multiplex PCR, while TCRdb's copy carries only in-frame clones and drops some. The table lists under 150,000 clones, nearly 80% of them singletons. Trimming took off 3 bases at V and 13 bases at J, with 16 bases between the two ends. CDR1 is MNHEY and CDR2 is SMNVEV in the germline V gene (reference sequence). The CDR3 totals 14 residues. On this clone itself: Its antigen is still unknown.

Sequenced material: PBMCs. This chain connects TRBV27 to TRBJ1-6, with D perhaps matching TRBD1 (5 bases). This receptor was identified in a male donor in good health and CMV-seronegative. CDR3 bases: TGTGCCAGCAGTTTTTCCCAGGGCAAACTTCCCCTCCACTTT. Protein sequence: CASSFSQGKLPLHF.